These 8 T cell receptor beta chains were all obtained from the same sample, sequenced in a study of cytomegalovirus exposure and HLA in healthy donors. The PCR was carried out with 60 Vbeta primers and 13 Jbeta primers. Using immunoSEQ multiplex PCR, the repertoire was profiled, and TCRdb retains in-frame clones only, with some absent. This sample has roughly 130,000 clones, with about 79% found just once. The sample comprised PBMCs. All receptors derive from a woman aged 18 to 35 in good health and CMV-seropositive.

The chain carries TRBV14 and TRBJ1-2; TRBD1 matches at 7 bases. CDR3 length: 15 amino acids. The J segment lost 4 bases and the V segment lost 3 bases, leaving 8 bases of the junction unmatched. CDR1 SGHDN and CDR2 FVKESK come from the germline V gene. The CDR3 region is CASSQTTGAGYGYTF. The CDR3, as DNA: TGTGCCAGCAGCCAGACTACAGGGGCCGGCTATGGCTACACCTTC.

The V gene is TRBV10-3, the J gene TRBJ1-3; D remains ambiguous. CDR3 length equals 16 residues. V lost 0 bases, J lost 0 bases, and 9 bases lay in between. Per germline, CDR1 ENHRY and CDR2 SYGVKD. The chain's CDR3 is CAISESRVISGNTIYF. The CDR3 bases are TGTGCCATCAGTGAGTCGAGGGTTATCTCTGGAAACACCATATATTTT.

V is TRBV27 and J is TRBJ2-2; unclear D gene. Per the germline V gene, CDR1 is MNHEY and CDR2 is SMNVEV (reference sequence). V lost 5 bases and J 7 bases, leaving 14 bases between the germline ends. The CDR3 runs 14 residues. The CDR3 DNA reads TGTGCCAGCAGTCACCTACCGACGGGCGGGGAGCTGTTTTTT. Translated: CASSHLPTGGELFF.

The chain has TRBV28 and TRBJ2-1; D may be TRBD1 (6 bases). The CDR3 loop spans 13 amino acids. Germline V CDR1 and CDR2: MDHEN, SYDVKM. V gave up 6 bases and J gave up 6 bases, with 12 bases separating them. CDR3 sequence (DNA): TGTGCCAGCAGCTTGGACAGCTTCAATGAGCAGTTCTTC. The encoded protein is CASSLDSFNEQFF.

This clone was recorded a few times. The chain couples TRBV10-1 to TRBJ2-2, with 12 bases fitting TRBD2. The ends lost 5 bases at V and 7 bases at J; junction bases unmatched: 8. Germline-derived CDR1 and CDR2 are WNHNN and SYGVQD (reference sequence). The CDR3 loop spans 16 amino acids. This CDR3 is CASSPHRTSGIGELFF. The CDR3 DNA follows: TGCGCCAGCAGTCCCCACCGGACTAGCGGGATCGGGGAGCTGTTTTTT.

V gene TRBV6-1 combines with J gene TRBJ1-4; tentative D call: TRBD1 (5 bases). Germline V lookup: CDR1 MNHNS, CDR2 SASEGT. This CDR3 is 15 amino acids long. Trimming pared 3 bases from V and 7 bases from J, leaving 15 bases between. The CDR3 sequence: CASSERGGRGEKLFF. Here the CDR3 DNA reads TGTGCCAGCAGTGAGCGGGGCGGCCGAGGTGAAAAACTGTTTTTT.

The chain uses TRBV5-3 and TRBJ2-5; 7 positions match TRBD1. TRBV5-3 is marked as an open reading frame, function uncertain. There are 13 residues in the CDR3. The trim removed 5 bases at V and 4 bases at J, leaving 5 bases unmatched. CDR3 sequence reads: CARSRTGVETQYF. The CDR3 DNA sequence: TGTGCCAGAAGTCGAACAGGGGTAGAGACCCAGTACTTC.

The gene calls are TRBV19 and TRBJ1-1; D gene uncertain. The V end was cut by 1 base, the J end by 5 bases, with 5 bases between. The length of the CDR3 is 12 residues. Germline V lookup: CDR1 LNHDA, CDR2 SQIVND (reference sequence). In DNA form, the CDR3 reads TGTGCCAGTAGTATAGCGGGGACTGAAGCTTTCTTT. This codes for CASSIAGTEAFF.